A single sample is the source of the 11 T cell receptor beta chains below, sequenced in a study of T cell responses to AZD1222 COVID-19 vaccine. The method was immunoSEQ multiplex PCR; TCRdb's version includes in-frame clones alone and lacks a portion of them. This table has about 140,000 clones, 88% appearing once. This specimen was peripheral blood, taken 28 days after the second AZD1222 dose. The receptors were sampled from an adult who received the AZD1222 COVID-19 vaccine.

In this sample, this clone turned up a few times. V gene TRBV10-2 combines with J gene TRBJ2-1; D assignment may be TRBD1 or TRBD2 (6 bases each). The V gene lost 4 bases and the J gene lost 10 bases, with 17 bases spanning the gap. The CDR3 sequence is 14 residues long. Germline-derived CDR1 and CDR2 are WSHSY and SAAADI. The CDR3 reads CASSVFSGEEEQFF. The DNA for the CDR3 is TGCGCCAGCAGTGTTTTCTCAGGGGAGGAGGAGCAGTTCTTC.

The rearrangement joins TRBV5-1 to TRBJ2-5; possibly TRBD1 for D (6 bases). V was trimmed by 3 bases and J by 2 bases, leaving 8 bases between them. Germline CDR1 SGHRS, CDR2 YFSETQ. CDR3 size: 13 residues. The CDR3 nucleotides read TGCGCCAGCAGCTCGACAGGTCAAGAGACCCAGTACTTC. Its translation: CASSSTGQETQYF.

This clone was detected a few times. The rearrangement links TRBV5-4 to TRBJ1-1; no clear D. CDR3 length: 14 residues. Germline V gene sequence: CDR1 SGHNT, CDR2 YYREEE (reference sequence). The ends were cut back, 0 bases at V and 1 base at J, with 7 bases in the middle. The CDR3 protein is CASSLETANTEAFF. The CDR3, as DNA: TGTGCCAGCAGCTTGGAAACAGCGAACACTGAAGCTTTCTTT.

The J gene is TRBJ2-1, the V gene TRBV28; D call uncertain. Germline CDR1 is MDHEN and CDR2 is SYDVKM. The CDR3 is 18 residues long. Deletions cut 2 bases from V and 1 base from J, with 18 bases between. The CDR3 DNA is TGTGCCAGCAGTTTACCTCCTTTGGGTTTAGTGTCCTACAATGAGCAGTTCTTC. Its protein is CASSLPPLGLVSYNEQFF.

V is TRBV30 and J is TRBJ1-6; weak D call: TRBD1 (5 bases). CDR1 is GTSNPN and CDR2 is SVGIG in the germline V gene (reference sequence). This CDR3 is built from 15 residues. Trimming left V 4 bases short and J 1 base short, with 11 bases between. The CDR3 sequence is CAWMVGGSYNSPLHF. DNA of the CDR3: TGTGCCTGGATGGTCGGGGGGTCCTATAATTCACCCCTCCACTTT.

The V and J genes are TRBV6-1 and TRBJ2-3, with 12 bases lining up with TRBD2. CDR1 and CDR2 (germline): MNHNS, SASEGT. The CDR3 totals 16 residues. Trimming removed 1 base from V and 5 bases from J; junction bases left unmatched: 4. In DNA form, the CDR3 reads TGTGCCAGCAGTGAAGGCGGACTAGCGGGATTAGATACGCAGTATTTT. Its translation is CASSEGGLAGLDTQYF.

This rearrangement joins TRBV28 to TRBJ2-7; tentatively, D is TRBD1 (7 bases). This CDR3 has 17 amino acids. V was clipped by 1 base and J by 6 bases, with 22 bases between them. Germline V gene data show CDR1 as MDHEN and CDR2 as SYDVKM. CDR3 DNA sequence: TGTGCCAGCAGTTTATCCTCCGGGGGACAGACTAGGACCGAGCAGTACTTC. It codes for CASSLSSGGQTRTEQYF.

This chain connects TRBV6-5 to TRBJ2-3; D gene ambiguous. Looked up from germline, CDR1 is MNHEY and CDR2 is SVGAGI. The CDR3 runs 14 residues. V lost 2 bases and J 6 bases, leaving 12 bases between the germline ends. CDR3 nucleotide sequence: TGTGCCAGCAGTTACGGTGCCCCGTCGGATACGCAGTATTTT. The encoded protein is CASSYGAPSDTQYF.

The chain couples TRBV19 to TRBJ1-2; D is possibly TRBD1 (5 bases). This CDR3 contains 16 residues. The V end lost 6 bases, the J end lost 7 bases, and 24 bases lay between the germline ends. The germline V gene encodes CDR1 LNHDA and CDR2 SQIVND (reference sequence). CDR3 sequence (DNA): TGTGCCAGTAGCCGAAGGGACGGGAGCGATAGGGGTGGCTACACCTTC. Its translation: CASSRRDGSDRGGYTF.

The chain is built from TRBV19 and TRBJ2-2; no firm D call. Trimming pared 6 bases from V and 7 bases from J, leaving 6 bases between. Germline V gene data show CDR1 as LNHDA and CDR2 as SQIVND (reference sequence). The CDR3 length is 11 residues. Written as DNA, the CDR3 is TGTGCCAGTAGAAGGAACGGGGAGCTGTTTTTT. Translating gives CASRRNGELFF.

The table lists this clone with many counts. This chain uses TRBV12-5 with TRBJ1-5; TRBD1 aligns across 7 bases. The CDR3 contains 13 residues. V was clipped by 8 bases and J by 8 bases; unmatched bases: 9. CDR1 is LGHNT, CDR2 FRNRAP, per germline. CDR3 nucleotides: TGTGCTAGTTCACAGGGGAACGGGGAGCCCCAGCATTTT. Translating gives CASSQGNGEPQHF.